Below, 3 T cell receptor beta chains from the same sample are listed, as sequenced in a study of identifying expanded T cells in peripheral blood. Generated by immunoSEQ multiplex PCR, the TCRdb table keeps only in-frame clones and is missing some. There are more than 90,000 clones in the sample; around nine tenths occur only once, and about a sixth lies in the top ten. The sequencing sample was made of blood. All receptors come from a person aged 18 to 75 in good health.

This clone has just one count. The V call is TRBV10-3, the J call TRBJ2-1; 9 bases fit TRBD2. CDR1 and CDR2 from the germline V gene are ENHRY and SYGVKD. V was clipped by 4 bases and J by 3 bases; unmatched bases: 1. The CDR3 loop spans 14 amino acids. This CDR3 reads CAISGGGDYNEQFF. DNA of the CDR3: TGTGCCATCAGTGGCGGGGGGGACTACAATGAGCAGTTCTTC.

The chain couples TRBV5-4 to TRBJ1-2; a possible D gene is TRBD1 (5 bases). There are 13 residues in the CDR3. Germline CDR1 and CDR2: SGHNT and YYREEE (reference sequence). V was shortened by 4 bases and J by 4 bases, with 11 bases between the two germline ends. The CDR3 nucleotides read TGTGCCAGCAGCCCGGGGGTCCTCTATGGCTACACCTTC. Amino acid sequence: CASSPGVLYGYTF.

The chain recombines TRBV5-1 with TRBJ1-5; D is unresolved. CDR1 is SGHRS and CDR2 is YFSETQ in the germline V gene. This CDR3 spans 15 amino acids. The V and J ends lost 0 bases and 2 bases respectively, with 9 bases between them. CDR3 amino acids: CASSLAGLGNQPQHF. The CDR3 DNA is TGCGCCAGCAGCTTGGCCGGGCTAGGCAATCAGCCCCAGCATTTT.